This record covers a single T cell receptor (beta chain). Its antigen specificity is not known. Nothing much larger sits one base from this clone, and base qualities are not available. High-throughput TCRbeta CDR3 sequencing of frozen genomic DNA was performed by immunoSEQ, with PCR amplification, mapping, bias correction and internal controls included. Concerning the study's data processing: Only productive rearrangements were retained, with each unique TCRbeta sequence defined by its CDR3 nucleotide sequence together with its V and J gene. For classification of a sequence as donor-reactive, at least 5-fold expansion in CFSE-low cells relative to unstimulated pre-transplant cells and a frequency of at least 0.01% were required. Minimum frequency thresholds were set for each subject based on the unstimulated sample with the lowest template count, ensuring at least 90% detection power. Jensen-Shannon divergence between the top 1000 TCRbeta sequences after and before transplant was used to measure repertoire turnover. Two-sided Fisher's exact tests were used to test for changes in how often donor-reactive sequences were detected. TCRdb re-hosts the immuneACCESS table, in-frame sequences only. Its copies lack some clones; in the studies checked, an unresolved V gene accounts for under half of them, and the cause for the rest is not known. V, J and clone size reflect that table, while D and trimming were determined from the DNA. The sample yields under 85,000 clones; approximately 80% were counted once. Approximately 0.79% of the sample belongs to the ten largest clones.

This record belongs to a study of T cell clones after liver transplantation (dated 2019 in TCRdb). Describing the broader study: The samples were obtained from ITN030ST, a randomized trial that attempted immunosuppression withdrawal within 2 years after liver transplantation. Of the eight recipients, a few were HCV-positive, while the remaining recipients had been transplanted for non-autoimmune, non-viral indications. Blood samples were collected pre-transplant, pre-randomization before withdrawal, and post-randomization after either complete withdrawal or failed withdrawal. Tolerance was defined as complete withdrawal of immunosuppression for at least one year without a rise in liver enzymes beyond twice the upper limit of normal. Subjects received no induction therapy and standard immunosuppression until randomization at 12-24 months post-transplant. Third party-reactive TCRbeta sequences from pre-transplant MLRs were also identified as an antigen-independent comparator for donor-reactive sequences. After a pre-transplant mixed lymphocyte reaction, TCRbeta sequencing was used to pinpoint donor-reactive T cell clones, which were subsequently tracked in post-transplant blood. The studied cohort comprised 8 liver transplant recipients, 3 classified as tolerant and 5 as non-tolerant.

General study outcomes and caveats: Once repertoire turnover was taken into account, donor-reactive detection showed a significant reduction for CD4 in 7 of 8 subjects and for CD8 in 8 of 8. In most of the 8 subjects, regardless of tolerance or HCV status, circulating donor-reactive CD4 TCRbeta sequences dropped significantly post-transplant. The conclusions were considered preliminary, being limited by small, heterogeneous patient numbers and non-standardized post-transplant time points. Since no allograft tissue specimens were available, donor-reactive T cells may have migrated into the graft instead of being deleted. A greater decline was seen for donor-reactive sequences than for third party-reactive sequences, suggesting partial antigen-specific deletion unrelated to withdrawal success. In a couple of subjects, low numbers of available donor cells limited the measurable donor-reactive repertoire.

V and J are trimmed by 0 bases and 4 bases, and the gene matches miss 16 bases of the junction. CDR3 length: 18 amino acids, cysteine to phenylalanine. Only the CDR3 DNA is retained, 54 bases long and in frame from the first base. CDR1 SGHRS and CDR2 YFSETQ were looked up in the germline V gene. Unstimulated PBMCs, after thawing, were stained for CD3, CD4 and CD8 and then FACS-sorted into CD3+CD4+ and CD3+CD8+ populations. Each of the 8 studied subjects was randomized to immunosuppression withdrawal. The Qiagen DNeasy Blood and Tissue Kit was used for isolation of genomic DNA. The V and J segments used are TRBV5-1 and TRBJ2-7; 7 central bases correspond to TRBD1. The sequence derives from a human patient who received a liver transplant. The graft donor may be the source of some T cells after a transplant. The material was CD4+ T cells from blood, obtained 12 months after liver transplant. The DNA sequence reads TGCGCCAGCAGCTTGGGGAGTGGGACAGACGTTGTTAGGTACGAGCAGTACTTC. The encoded protein is CASSLGSGTDVVRYEQYF.